This T cell receptor (beta chain) derives from a study of CD4 T cells in relation to SARS-CoV-2 and coronaviruses. Study summary: The HLA restriction of the shared crossreactive spike epitopes was mapped.

A few counts support this clone. Its antigen is not known. Overall study results and limits: The cross-reactivity analysis covered only spike protein, not other viral proteins.

The germline V gene has CDR1 SGDLS and CDR2 YYNGEE. V dropped 3 bases and J dropped 6 bases, with 19 bases sitting between them. The CDR3 consists of 15 residues. Clones were sequenced by immunoSEQ multiplex PCR, and TCRdb holds only the in-frame ones, with some missing. Of 50,000 to 70,000 clones listed, 92% were seen once; the top ten hold approximately 0.4%. The sequenced sample was naive CD4+ T cells from PBMCs. Documented subset: naive CD4+ T cells isolated by negative enrichment. This sequence joins TRBV9 and TRBJ2-7; perhaps TRBD1 as D (5 bases). The sequence was obtained from an adult with COVID-19. The CDR3 reads CASSAAPGPRGEQYF. CDR3 coding DNA: TGTGCCAGCAGCGCAGCCCCGGGCCCAAGGGGCGAGCAGTACTTC.